The 17 T cell receptor beta chains below all came from one sample that was sequenced in a study of breast tumors, draining lymph nodes, adjacent tissues. From the multiplex PCR reads, TCRdb called clonotypes with MiXCR, one entry per CDR3 protein. The data show under 250,000 distinct CDR3 sequences, approximately 31% seen once. Samples came from axillary lymph nodes draining the breast cancer. Sequences were obtained from axillary lymph node tissue. These receptors were obtained from a female donor with breast cancer. Some clones in this sample may be carry-over from other donors' samples.

The rearrangement links TRBV7-3 to TRBJ1-2, with D perhaps matching TRBD1 (6 bases). V was clipped by 5 bases and J by 4 bases, with 17 bases between them. Germline-derived CDR1 and CDR2 are SGHTA and FQGTGA. This CDR3 region has 15 residues. CDR3 sequence: CASSHPGTYGYGYTF. CDR3 coding DNA: TGTGCCAGCAGCCACCCGGGGACATACGGCTATGGCTACACCTTC.

This clonotype was counted ten times or more. This chain uses TRBV6-5 with TRBJ1-5, with D maybe TRBD1 (6 bases). CDR1 and CDR2 from the germline V gene are MNHEY and SVGAGI. The CDR3 has 14 residues. The V end was cut by 5 bases, the J end by 2 bases, with 10 bases between. CDR3 sequence reads: CASSQAGGNQPQHF. CDR3 sequence (DNA): TGTGCCAGCAGTCAGGCAGGGGGCAATCAGCCCCAGCATTTT.

This clonotype was detected many times. The J gene is TRBJ1-4, the V gene TRBV12-3 or TRBV12-4, with 9 bases fitting TRBD1. The ends lost 5 bases at V and 9 bases at J; junction bases unmatched: 7. The CDR3 has 14 amino acids. Written as DNA, the CDR3 is TGTGCCAGCAGTAGACAGGGGGAGATGAAAAAACTGTTTTTT. It codes for CASSRQGEMKKLFF.

Many counts were recorded for this clonotype. This sequence joins TRBV7-2 and TRBJ2-7; TRBD1 matches at 11 bases. This CDR3 is 16 amino acids long. Trimming removed 1 base from V and 2 bases from J; junction bases left unmatched: 4. From germline, CDR1 is SGHTA and CDR2 FQGNSA. The CDR3 sequence is CASSLGGGQGAYEQYF. The CDR3 nucleotides are TGTGCCAGCAGCTTAGGTGGGGGACAGGGGGCCTACGAGCAGTACTTC.

Concerning this clonotype: One end of the junction does not line up with germline, which may come from a read error. J is TRBJ2-3 and V is TRBV20-1, with D unclear. From germline, CDR1 is DFQATT and CDR2 SNEGSKA (reference sequence). The CDR3 has 12 amino acids. The CDR3 region is CSARGDTDAQYF. The CDR3 DNA follows: TGCAGTGCTAGGGGCGACACAGATGCGCAGTATTTT.

The sample holds many counts of this clonotype. J is TRBJ2-1 and V is TRBV7-8; D unclear. Germline V lookup: CDR1 SGHVS, CDR2 FQNEAQ. CDR3 length: 14 residues. V lost 2 bases, J lost 7 bases, and 12 bases lay in between. CDR3 DNA: TGTGCCAGCAGCTTACTGGGCCAATTGAATGAGCAGTTCTTC. Its protein product is CASSLLGQLNEQFF.

This clonotype has ten or more counts. The V call is TRBV12-3 or TRBV12-4, the J call TRBJ2-3, with D unclear. Trimming removed 2 bases at V and 7 bases at J, with 13 bases between. The CDR3 covers 14 residues. Written as DNA, the CDR3 is TGTGCCAGCAGTTTAACGAGCGCGTCGCATACGCAGTATTTT. Protein: CASSLTSASHTQYF.

This clonotype was observed many times. This chain uses TRBV4-1 with TRBJ2-1; D gene unclear. CDR1 and CDR2 from the germline V gene are MGHRA and YSYEKL. V was pared by 5 bases and J by 6 bases, with 17 bases between. The CDR3 is 15 amino acids. CDR3: CASSTGPMVGNEQFF. CDR3 DNA sequence: TGCGCCAGCAGCACCGGACCGATGGTAGGCAATGAGCAGTTCTTC.

Remarks on this clonotype: The junction and the germline gene differ at one end; a read error may be behind it. This chain connects TRBV5-5 to TRBJ2-3; 12 bases are shared with TRBD2. The CDR3 extends over 17 amino acids. In germline, CDR1 is SGHKS, CDR2 YYEKEE (reference sequence). The CDR3 sequence: CASSYLAGGRWGDAQYF. In DNA form, the CDR3 reads TGTGCCAGCAGTTACCTAGCGGGAGGGCGATGGGGAGATGCGCAGTATTTT.

Turning to this clonotype: A much larger clone is a single base away; this may be a read error. The V gene is TRBV6-5, the J gene TRBJ1-5; D gene uncertain. In germline, CDR1 is MNHEY, CDR2 SVGAGI. The CDR3 contains 15 residues. Trimming took 4 bases from V and 2 from J, leaving 12 bases between them. The CDR3 is CASSSGAPRNQPQHF. CDR3 in DNA: TGTGCCAGCAGTTCAGGCGCACCCCGCAATCAGCCCCAGCATTTT.

The genes are TRBV5-1 and TRBJ1-1; TRBD1 agrees at 8 bases. Per germline, CDR1 SGHRS and CDR2 YFSETQ. Losses at the gene ends were 2 bases for V and 7 bases for J; bases not matched to a gene: 4. The CDR3 has 13 residues. The CDR3 sequence is CASSFAGQVEAFF. DNA for the CDR3: TGCGCCAGCAGCTTTGCGGGACAGGTTGAAGCTTTCTTT.

This clonotype was seen many times. The gene calls are TRBV4-1 and TRBJ2-3; D gene ambiguous. This CDR3 has 16 residues. V was shortened by 1 base and J by 6 bases, with 17 bases between the two germline ends. Per germline, CDR1 MGHRA and CDR2 YSYEKL. The DNA of the CDR3 is TGCGCCAGCAGCCAAGGGGCAGCCGACCAACGGGATACGCAGTATTTT. Protein product: CASSQGAADQRDTQYF.

This clonotype occurred a few times. This sequence may be a read error, since a much larger clone differs from it by one base. The chain uses TRBV12-5 and TRBJ2-5; D may be TRBD1 (6 bases). Germline V gene data show CDR1 as LGHNT and CDR2 as FRNRAP. Trimming shortened V by 3 bases and J by 8 bases, and 22 bases separated the two germline ends. CDR3 size: 16 residues. CDR3 in DNA: TGTGCTAGTGGTTTCGAAAGGGGGATTCTCCTAGTTACCCAGTACTTC. Protein: CASGFERGILLVTQYF. The complete variable domain, with remaining parts taken from reference TRBV12-5 and TRBJ2-5, reads DARVTQTPRHKVTEMGQEVTMRCQPILGHNTVFWYRQTMMQGLELLAYFRNRAPLDDSGMPKDRFSAEMPDATLATLKIQPSEPRDSAVYFCASGFERGILLVTQYFGPGTRLLVL.

This clonotype was detected ten times or more. The chain employs TRBV2 and TRBJ2-1, with 13 bases that match TRBD2. The V segment lost 8 bases and the J segment 2 bases; nucleotides outside the gene matches: 18. In germline, CDR1 is SNHLY, CDR2 FYNNEI. This CDR3 comprises 20 residues. The CDR3 is CASGRGLAGRGPRTYNEQFF. For the CDR3, the DNA is TGTGCCAGCGGGCGGGGACTAGCGGGAAGGGGCCCCAGGACCTACAATGAGCAGTTCTTC.

This clonotype was detected many times. The chain couples TRBV28 to TRBJ2-3, with TRBD2 identical over 8 bases. This CDR3 region has 15 residues. Germline V gene data show CDR1 as MDHEN and CDR2 as SYDVKM. With V trimmed by 1 base and J by 7 bases, 7 bases remained unmatched. The CDR3 is CASSLSIGGRHTQYF. CDR3 nucleotides: TGTGCCAGCAGTTTATCAATAGGCGGGAGGCATACGCAGTATTTT.

In its sample, this clonotype was seen many times. The gene calls are TRBV6-6 and TRBJ1-2; a possible D gene is TRBD1 (6 bases). V was shortened by 2 bases and J by 4 bases, with 14 bases between the two germline ends. The length of the CDR3 is 15 residues. CDR1 and CDR2 from the germline V gene are MNHNY and SVGAGI (reference sequence). CDR3 sequence reads: CASSYSGGVGYGYTF. For the CDR3, the DNA is TGTGCCAGCAGTTACAGCGGGGGCGTCGGCTATGGCTACACCTTC.

This clonotype was counted many times. V and J are TRBV5-1 and TRBJ2-3; D not certain. This CDR3 contains 16 residues. Deletions cut 0 bases from V and 5 bases from J, with 16 bases between. CDR1 SGHRS and CDR2 YFSETQ come from the germline V gene. CDR3 residues: CASSLVTGNVGDTQYF. The CDR3 nucleotides read TGCGCCAGCAGCTTGGTTACGGGCAACGTGGGAGATACGCAGTATTTT. The full variable domain, in which reference TRBV5-1 and TRBJ2-3 provide the parts outside the CDR3, is KAGVTQTPRYLIKTRGQQVTLSCSPISGHRSVSWYQQTPGQGLQFLFEYFSETQRNKGNFPGRFSGRQFSNSRSEMNVSTLELGDSALYLCASSLVTGNVGDTQYFGPGTRLTVL.